These 20 T cell receptor beta chains originate from one sample sequenced in a study of cytomegalovirus exposure and HLA in healthy donors. Assay: immunoSEQ multiplex PCR; the TCRdb copy retains only in-frame clones and omits some. The table records roughly 49,000 clones, 94% of them present only once. Sequencing was done on a sample of PBMCs. The receptors derive from a woman under 30 in good health and CMV-seropositive.

This sequence joins TRBV4-1 and TRBJ2-5; D uncertain. The CDR3 extends over 14 amino acids. V was shortened by 1 base and J by 5 bases, with 11 bases between the two germline ends. Germline V CDR1 and CDR2: MGHRA, YSYEKL. The CDR3 here is CASSQGPLMETQYF. Here the CDR3 DNA reads TGCGCCAGCAGCCAAGGGCCCTTAATGGAGACCCAGTACTTC.

The gene calls are TRBV6-6 and TRBJ1-1, with D possibly TRBD1 on 5 matching bases. CDR1 MNHNY and CDR2 SVGAGI come from the germline V gene (reference sequence). This CDR3 is built from 11 residues. Trimming shortened V by 5 bases and J by 10 bases, and 11 bases separated the two germline ends. The CDR3 is CASSKGEGAFF. Written as DNA, the CDR3 is TGTGCCAGCAGTAAAGGGGAGGGAGCTTTCTTT.

The rearrangement uses TRBV11-2 and TRBJ2-1; TRBD1 matches 8 bases. CDR1 is SGHAT and CDR2 is FQNNGV in the germline V gene. This CDR3 has 17 residues. The V segment lost 7 bases and the J segment 5 bases; nucleotides outside the gene matches: 16. The CDR3 is CASNTLRGQTEDNEQFF. In DNA, the CDR3 is TGTGCCAGCAACACACTCAGGGGGCAGACCGAGGACAATGAGCAGTTCTTC.

In this sample, this clone turned up once. This chain links TRBV2 with TRBJ1-3; 9 bases are a match to TRBD1. V trimming: 6 bases; J trimming: 4 bases; junction bases outside the gene matches: 10. The CDR3 length is 16 residues. Germline V gene data show CDR1 as SNHLY and CDR2 as FYNNEI. The CDR3 region is CASRPGTGIAGNTIYF. CDR3 coding DNA: TGTGCCAGCAGACCCGGGACAGGGATAGCGGGAAACACCATATATTTT.

The sample holds one count of this clone. The chain uses TRBV5-4 and TRBJ2-7, with a possible D match to TRBD2 (6 bases). V lost 3 bases to trimming and J lost 2 bases, with 18 bases between them. The V gene's germline CDR1 is SGHNT and CDR2 YYREEE (reference sequence). There are 16 residues in the CDR3. This CDR3 reads CASSSSSGSGTYEQYF. The CDR3 region has the DNA TGTGCCAGCAGCTCCAGTTCTGGTAGCGGTACCTACGAGCAGTACTTC.

The chain has TRBV6-4 and TRBJ2-3; tentative D call: TRBD2 (6 bases). This CDR3 region has 19 residues. The germline V and J ends were trimmed by 3 bases and 0 bases, with 22 bases remaining between them. Germline V gene sequence: CDR1 MRHNA, CDR2 SNTAGT. In DNA form, the CDR3 reads TGTGCCAGCAGTGAGTATGCGATTGGCGGGATCGGAAGCACAGATACGCAGTATTTT. This gives the protein CASSEYAIGGIGSTDTQYF.

This chain connects TRBV9 to TRBJ2-7; TRBD1 matches at 9 bases. V trimming: 0 bases; J trimming: 5 bases; junction bases outside the gene matches: 3. This CDR3 contains 14 residues. CDR1 SGDLS and CDR2 YYNGEE come from the germline V gene. The CDR3 here is CASSVGGTGNEQYF. For the CDR3, the DNA is TGTGCCAGCAGCGTAGGTGGGACAGGGAACGAGCAGTACTTC.

The V and J genes are TRBV7-2 and TRBJ2-5; 9 nucleotides match TRBD2. CDR1 is SGHTA, CDR2 FQGNSA, per germline. After removal of 2 bases from V and 2 bases from J, the junction contained 3 bases not matched to a gene. The CDR3 has 15 residues. CDR3 sequence (DNA): TGTGCCAGCAGCTTAACTAGCGGGTTACAAGAGACCCAGTACTTC. It codes for CASSLTSGLQETQYF.

The chain joins TRBV28 to TRBJ2-1; D is unresolved. V lost 5 bases to trimming and J lost 4 bases, with 12 bases between them. CDR3 length: 14 amino acids. Germline V lookup: CDR1 MDHEN, CDR2 SYDVKM. The CDR3 region is CASSPPEDYNEQFF. The CDR3 DNA reads TGTGCCAGCAGTCCGCCTGAGGATTACAATGAGCAGTTCTTC. Looking up the rest from reference TRBV28 and TRBJ2-1 gives the full variable domain: DVKVTQSSRYLVKRTGEKVFLECVQDMDHENMFWYRQDPGLGLRLIYFSYDVKMKEKGDIPEGYSVSREKKERFSLILESASTNQTSMYLCASSPPEDYNEQFFGPGTRLTVL.

This chain uses TRBV27 with TRBJ1-2; 8 bases align to TRBD1. The V gene end was trimmed by 6 bases and the J gene end by 4 bases; junction bases not matched to a gene: 10. Germline CDR1 and CDR2: MNHEY and SMNVEV (reference sequence). The CDR3 totals 15 residues. The CDR3, as DNA: TGTGCCAGCAGCCCCTCAGGGGGCTGGGGCTATGGCTACACCTTC. This codes for CASSPSGGWGYGYTF.

The chain joins TRBV4-1 to TRBJ2-3; TRBD2 matches at 7 bases. From germline, CDR1 is MGHRA and CDR2 YSYEKL. V trimming: 1 base; J trimming: 0 bases; junction bases outside the gene matches: 13. CDR3 length: 19 residues. The CDR3 DNA follows: TGCGCCAGCAGCCAAGGGGGGGGAACAAGACAGACTAGCACAGATACGCAGTATTTT. It encodes CASSQGGGTRQTSTDTQYF.

The chain links TRBV9 to TRBJ2-7; D is possibly TRBD1 (5 bases). The length of the CDR3 is 13 residues. V lost 0 bases and J lost 6, with 10 bases in between. Germline assignment: CDR1 SGDLS and CDR2 YYNGEE. The DNA of the CDR3 is TGTGCCAGCAGCGTAGATCCTAGGGGCGAGCAGTACTTC. Residues: CASSVDPRGEQYF.

The chain recombines TRBV10-3 with TRBJ2-1; D may be TRBD2 (7 bases). Deletions cut 7 bases from V and 6 bases from J, with 19 bases between. Germline V gene data show CDR1 as ENHRY and CDR2 as SYGVKD. The CDR3 covers 15 residues. CDR3 residues: CAIKGGGTMGNEQFF. The DNA for the CDR3 is TGTGCCATCAAAGGGGGGGGTACGATGGGCAATGAGCAGTTCTTC.

The rearrangement joins TRBV6-6 to TRBJ2-7, with TRBD2 matching over 8 bases. Germline V CDR1 and CDR2: MNHNY, SVGAGI (reference sequence). The J segment lost 2 bases and the V segment lost 6 bases, leaving 9 bases of the junction unmatched. The CDR3 runs to 15 residues. CDR3 in DNA: TGTGCCAGCAGCCTCGGGGGGGGCCCTACCTACGAGCAGTACTTC. Encoded protein: CASSLGGGPTYEQYF.

This rearrangement joins TRBV5-1 to TRBJ2-7; 10 bases are a match to TRBD2. The CDR3 has 14 amino acids. The ends lost 6 bases at V and 5 bases at J; junction bases unmatched: 8. CDR1 and CDR2 (germline): SGHRS, YFSETQ. The CDR3 DNA sequence: TGCGCCAGCAAAATTAGCGGGAGGAACCACGAGCAGTACTTC. It codes for CASKISGRNHEQYF.

The chain uses TRBV7-9 and TRBJ2-1, with TRBD2 matching over 8 bases. This CDR3 spans 15 amino acids. The germline gives CDR1 SEHNR, CDR2 FQNEAQ (reference sequence). V trimming: 5 bases; J trimming: 6 bases; junction bases outside the gene matches: 9. This chain's CDR3 is CASSHRLAGPNEQFF. The CDR3, as DNA: TGTGCCAGCAGCCACCGGTTAGCGGGACCCAATGAGCAGTTCTTC. The full variable domain, completed using reference TRBV7-9 and TRBJ2-1, is DTGVSQNPRHKITKRGQNVTFRCDPISEHNRLYWYRQTLGQGPEFLTYFQNEAQLEKSRLLSDRFSAERPKGSFSTLEIQRTEQGDSAMYLCASSHRLAGPNEQFFGPGTRLTVL.

The chain combines TRBV28 with TRBJ2-1; tentatively, D is TRBD1 (5 bases). The V gene's germline CDR1 is MDHEN and CDR2 SYDVKM. This CDR3 has 13 amino acids. V was pared by 3 bases and J by 8 bases, with 11 bases between. CDR3 residues: CASSFSGYDEQFF. CDR3 bases: TGTGCCAGCAGTTTCTCAGGGTACGATGAGCAGTTCTTC.

This clone was observed once. The gene calls are TRBV23-1 and TRBJ2-1; no definite D call. TRBV23-1 is annotated as an ORF whose role is uncertain. Deletions cut 0 bases from V and 6 bases from J, with 9 bases between. This CDR3 is built from 14 residues. CDR3 bases: TGCGCCAGCAGTCAATCGAGACTTCCCAATGAGCAGTTCTTC. Amino acids: CASSQSRLPNEQFF.

V usage is TRBV28 and J usage is TRBJ2-4; weak D call: TRBD2 (6 bases). The germline CDR1 and CDR2 sequences are MDHEN and SYDVKM. This CDR3 has 17 amino acids. Trimming cost V 5 bases and J 7 bases, with 24 bases left between them. The CDR3 spells CASSPPPNGGRKNIQYF. The CDR3 DNA reads TGTGCCAGCAGTCCGCCCCCCAATGGAGGGAGGAAGAACATTCAGTACTTC. Full variable domain (rest looked up from reference TRBV28 and TRBJ2-4): DVKVTQSSRYLVKRTGEKVFLECVQDMDHENMFWYRQDPGLGLRLIYFSYDVKMKEKGDIPEGYSVSREKKERFSLILESASTNQTSMYLCASSPPPNGGRKNIQYFGAGTRLSVL.

The chain couples TRBV2 to TRBJ1-2; D is uncertain. From germline, CDR1 is SNHLY and CDR2 FYNNEI. Trimming left V 3 bases short and J 2 bases short, with 7 bases between. The CDR3 sequence is 13 residues long. The CDR3: CASSDYNNYGYTF. In DNA form, the CDR3 reads TGTGCCAGCAGTGATTACAACAACTATGGCTACACCTTC.